A single sample is the source of the 18 T cell receptor beta chains below, sequenced in a study of human thymus T cells. Thymus tissue for the work was resected from patients undergoing corrective heart surgery. Clones were sequenced by immunoSEQ multiplex PCR, and TCRdb holds only the in-frame ones, with some missing. This table has 78,000 or so clones, 96% appearing once. Sequenced sample: thymus tissue. Every receptor here comes from a boy in the first two years of life with a congenital heart defect but otherwise immunologically healthy.

V and J are TRBV4-1 and TRBJ2-5; 7 bases match TRBD1. The V segment lost 0 bases and the J segment 3 bases; nucleotides outside the gene matches: 7. This CDR3 comprises 16 residues. Germline V gene lookup returns CDR1 MGHRA and CDR2 YSYEKL. In DNA form, the CDR3 reads TGCGCCAGCAGCCAAGACCGGGACAGCGAAGAAGAGACCCAGTACTTC. Protein product: CASSQDRDSEEETQYF.

The V and J genes are TRBV6-1 and TRBJ2-2; TRBD1 agrees at 10 bases. Trimming at V came to 6 bases and at J to 8 bases, leaving 0 bases not matched to a gene. Germline V gives CDR1 MNHNS, CDR2 SASEGT. The CDR3 sequence is 12 residues long. CDR3 sequence (DNA): TGTGCCAGCAGGGGACAGGGGGGGGAGCTGTTTTTT. Protein product: CASRGQGGELFF.

This rearrangement joins TRBV30 to TRBJ2-7, with a weak D call TRBD1 (8 bases). This CDR3 comprises 15 residues. V lost 0 bases, J lost 5 bases, and 17 bases lay in between. Germline CDR1 is GTSNPN and CDR2 is SVGIG (reference sequence). CDR3 sequence reads: CAWSVPRQGRDEQYF. The CDR3 region has the DNA TGTGCCTGGAGTGTACCCCGACAGGGGAGGGACGAGCAGTACTTC.

The rearrangement links TRBV7-9 to TRBJ2-2; TRBD2 aligns across 7 bases. The germline gives CDR1 SEHNR, CDR2 FQNEAQ (reference sequence). The J segment lost 0 bases and the V segment lost 1 base, leaving 5 bases of the junction unmatched. This CDR3 is 17 amino acids long. The CDR3 protein is CASSLGPGRANTGELFF. The CDR3, as DNA: TGTGCCAGCAGCTTAGGACCAGGGAGGGCGAACACCGGGGAGCTGTTTTTT.

This clone was seen once. This rearrangement joins TRBV12-5 to TRBJ2-3; D gene uncertain. Trimming stripped 7 bases from V and 7 bases from J, with 12 bases between. This CDR3 comprises 12 residues. Germline V lookup: CDR1 LGHNT, CDR2 FRNRAP. This CDR3 is CASARKGNTQYF. The CDR3 DNA sequence: TGTGCTAGTGCCCGAAAGGGTAATACGCAGTATTTT.

The CDR3: CASSPRSQLMNTEAFF. The CDR3 bases are TGTGCCAGCAGCCCCCGGAGCCAGCTCATGAACACTGAAGCTTTCTTT. The chain is built from TRBV14 and TRBJ1-1; D is unresolved. V was cut by 4 bases and J by 0 bases, with 15 bases left in between. This CDR3 comprises 16 residues. Germline CDR1 is SGHDN and CDR2 is FVKESK.

This clone was detected only once. The chain recombines TRBV5-1 with TRBJ2-6; TRBD1 matches at 12 bases. Losses at the gene ends were 4 bases for V and 0 bases for J; bases not matched to a gene: 5. The CDR3 has 18 residues. Germline values: CDR1 SGHRS, CDR2 YFSETQ. In DNA form, the CDR3 reads TGCGCCAGCAGCGACGGGACAGGGGGCCACTCTGGGGCCAACGTCCTGACTTTC. This sequence encodes CASSDGTGGHSGANVLTF.

The V call is TRBV19, the J call TRBJ1-2; D uncertain. The germline CDR1 and CDR2 sequences are LNHDA and SQIVND (reference sequence). This CDR3 spans 17 amino acids. V was trimmed by 6 bases and J by 3 bases, leaving 23 bases between them. The CDR3 region is CASRLDLVPGSHYGYTF. The CDR3 coding sequence is TGTGCCAGTAGACTCGACTTAGTTCCGGGATCTCACTATGGCTACACCTTC. The full variable domain, rest sourced from reference TRBV19 and TRBJ1-2, is DGGITQSPKYLFRKEGQNVTLSCEQNLNHDAMYWYRQDPGQGLRLIYYSQIVNDFQKGDIAEGYSVSREKKESFPLTVTSAQKNPTAFYLCASRLDLVPGSHYGYTFGSGTRLTVV.

The gene calls are TRBV18 and TRBJ2-1; tentatively, D is TRBD2 (5 bases). CDR3 size: 15 residues. Germline lookup yields CDR1 KGHSH and CDR2 LQKENI. Trimming removed 2 bases from V and 0 bases from J, with 8 bases in between. The CDR3 is CASSPGGSSYNEQFF. The CDR3 coding sequence is TGTGCCAGCTCACCAGGAGGTTCCTCCTACAATGAGCAGTTCTTC. The full variable domain, its missing parts supplied by reference TRBV18 and TRBJ2-1, is NAGVMQNPRHLVRRRGQEARLRCSPMKGHSHVYWYRQLPEEGLKFMVYLQKENIIDESGMPKERFSAEFPKEGPSILRIQQVVRGDSAAYFCASSPGGSSYNEQFFGPGTRLTVL.

The chain recombines TRBV6-5 with TRBJ1-4; no reliable D call. The CDR3 covers 14 residues. V gave up 6 bases and J gave up 5 bases, with 13 bases separating them. Germline assignment: CDR1 MNHEY and CDR2 SVGAGI. As DNA, the CDR3 is TGTGCCAGCAGCCAGGACGGATCGAATGAAAAACTGTTTTTT. It specifies CASSQDGSNEKLFF.

This clone was detected once. The rearrangement links TRBV6-1 to TRBJ1-5, with 7 bases fitting TRBD1. The CDR3 totals 15 residues. V shed 6 bases and J 2 bases; nucleotides not matched to a gene: 7. Germline values: CDR1 MNHNS, CDR2 SASEGT. CDR3 residues: CASRVQGIGNQPQHF. In DNA, the CDR3 is TGTGCCAGCAGGGTACAGGGGATTGGCAATCAGCCCCAGCATTTT.

V gene TRBV5-6 combines with J gene TRBJ1-1; 9 bases agree with TRBD1. The CDR3 spans 15 residues. V shed 1 base, J shed 3 bases, and the junction held 4 bases outside the gene matches. Per germline, CDR1 SGHDT and CDR2 YYEEEE. The CDR3 DNA reads TGTGCCAGCAGCTTGTCGGGACAGGGAGACACTGAAGCTTTCTTT. It encodes CASSLSGQGDTEAFF.

The chain joins TRBV27 to TRBJ2-5; 10 bases map to TRBD2. The germline V gene encodes CDR1 MNHEY and CDR2 SMNVEV (reference sequence). V was pared by 6 bases and J by 0 bases, with 4 bases of the junction left unmatched. This CDR3 is 15 amino acids long. DNA of the CDR3: TGTGCCAGCAGCCGGACTAGCGGAGACCAAGAGACCCAGTACTTC. This encodes CASSRTSGDQETQYF.

The V call is TRBV29-1, the J call TRBJ2-7; 11 nucleotides match TRBD2. V was pared by 7 bases and J by 6 bases, with 8 bases of the junction left unmatched. The CDR3 runs 13 residues. CDR1 SQVTM and CDR2 ANQGSEA come from the germline V gene. CDR3 region: CSASGGNWSEQYF. As DNA, the CDR3 is TGCAGCGCTAGCGGGGGGAACTGGTCCGAGCAGTACTTC.

This clone was found once. The chain combines TRBV6-1 with TRBJ1-3; unclear D gene. The CDR3 has 15 residues. Germline CDR1 MNHNS, CDR2 SASEGT. V shed 0 bases and J shed 4 bases, with 10 bases lying between them. The CDR3 reads CASSEARTFGNTIYF. CDR3 sequence (DNA): TGTGCCAGCAGTGAAGCGAGGACGTTCGGAAACACCATATATTTT.

The chain joins TRBV19 to TRBJ1-5; D remains ambiguous. The V gene lost 1 base and the J gene lost 3 bases, with 10 bases spanning the gap. CDR1 LNHDA and CDR2 SQIVND come from the germline V gene (reference sequence). This CDR3 comprises 15 residues. The CDR3 nucleotides are TGTGCCAGTAGTATAGCGGAGGGCTTCAATCAGCCCCAGCATTTT. It encodes CASSIAEGFNQPQHF.

The count of this clone is one. The V and J genes are TRBV27 and TRBJ2-2; TRBD2 matches 13 bases. The CDR3 covers 17 residues. Germline V lookup: CDR1 MNHEY, CDR2 SMNVEV (reference sequence). V was pared by 6 bases and J by 4 bases, with 8 bases of the junction left unmatched. This chain's CDR3 is CASSFPGTSGVTGELFF. The CDR3 bases are TGTGCCAGCAGCTTTCCCGGGACTAGCGGGGTCACCGGGGAGCTGTTTTTT.

The rearrangement joins TRBV25-1 to TRBJ1-1; D remains ambiguous. Germline CDR1 MGHDK, CDR2 SYGVNS. The V and J ends lost 1 base and 1 base respectively, with 7 bases between them. The CDR3 consists of 14 residues. DNA of the CDR3: TGTGCCAGCAGTGAATCGAACCAGAACACTGAAGCTTTCTTT. Amino acid sequence: CASSESNQNTEAFF.